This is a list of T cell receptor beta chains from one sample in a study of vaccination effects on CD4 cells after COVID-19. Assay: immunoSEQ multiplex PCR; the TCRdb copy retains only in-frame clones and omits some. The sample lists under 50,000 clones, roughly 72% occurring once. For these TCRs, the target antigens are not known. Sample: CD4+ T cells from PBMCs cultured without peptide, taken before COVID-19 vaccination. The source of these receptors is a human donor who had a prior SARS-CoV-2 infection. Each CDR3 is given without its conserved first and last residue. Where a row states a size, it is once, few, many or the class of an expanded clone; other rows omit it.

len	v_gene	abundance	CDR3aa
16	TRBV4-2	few	ASSQGTGRGGGYSPLH
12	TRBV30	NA	AWWTTGQGYGYT
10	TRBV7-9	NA	ASSLVWGNRN
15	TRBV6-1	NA	ASSEVVSGHLTGELF
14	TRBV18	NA	ASSPPSSGMIYEQY
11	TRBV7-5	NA	ARSSRRKDTQY
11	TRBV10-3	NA	AIAGTATPVHF
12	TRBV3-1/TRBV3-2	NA	ASSHLAVGNEQF
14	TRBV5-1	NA	ASSLASGGSYNEQF
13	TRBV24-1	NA	ATSDPLGPGDTQY
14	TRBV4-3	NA	ASSQSGLAGEETQY
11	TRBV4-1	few	ASSQLPGYEQY
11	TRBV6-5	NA	ASSYTVEETQY
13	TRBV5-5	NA	ASSVGQGANQPQH
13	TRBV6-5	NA	ASSLTGTGDQPQH
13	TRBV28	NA	ASTPGQGNNEKLF
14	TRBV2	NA	ASSEYGGGSNQPQH
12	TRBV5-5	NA	ASSLDSWGSEAF
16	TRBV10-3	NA	AISEMSGGLHYNSPLH
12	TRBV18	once	ASSPANSGNTIY
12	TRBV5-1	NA	ASSQNREGETQY
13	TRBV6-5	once	ASSLWRGHQETQY
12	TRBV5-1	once	ASSLGPITGEQY
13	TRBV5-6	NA	ASSRTGALSVKQY